The 26 T cell receptor beta chains below all came from one sample that was sequenced in a study of shared clonotypes between healthy human individuals. Using immunoSEQ multiplex PCR, the repertoire was profiled, and TCRdb retains in-frame clones only, with some absent. Here the sample spans some 500,000 clones, about 80% being singletons. Specimen: PBMCs. Receptor source: a woman aged 40 to 50 in good health. Some clones in this sample may be carry-over from other donors' samples.

This clone was seen only a few times. This chain joins TRBV11-1 and TRBJ1-1, with D possibly TRBD1 on 6 matching bases. With 5 bases removed from V and 4 bases from J, the gap between germline ends came to 11 bases. This CDR3 is 13 amino acids long. Germline loops: CDR1 SGHAT, CDR2 FQDESV (reference sequence). DNA of the CDR3: TGTGCCAGCAGCCACAGGGAGATCACTGAAGCTTTCTTT. The encoded protein is CASSHREITEAFF. The full variable domain, its missing parts supplied by reference TRBV11-1 and TRBJ1-1, is EAEVAQSPRYKITEKSQAVAFWCDPISGHATLYWYRQILGQGPELLVQFQDESVVDDSQLPKDRFSAERLKGVDSTLKIQPAELGDSAMYLCASSHREITEAFFGQGTRLTVV.

The chain links TRBV27 to TRBJ2-5, with TRBD1 identical over 11 bases. Germline CDR1 MNHEY, CDR2 SMNVEV (reference sequence). After removal of 6 bases from V and 4 bases from J, the junction contained 10 bases not matched to a gene. CDR3 length equals 16 residues. The CDR3 region has the DNA TGTGCCAGCAGCGCGGGACAGGGGGTGAAGGGAGAGACCCAGTACTTC. The encoded protein is CASSAGQGVKGETQYF.

This clone was counted a single time. This sequence joins TRBV25-1 and TRBJ2-5, with D perhaps matching TRBD1 or TRBD2 (5 bases each). Gene TRBJ2-7 matches the end of the DNA better, so the J call may be wrong. This CDR3 has 14 amino acids. Germline CDR1 reads MGHDK; CDR2 reads SYGVNS. The CDR3 nucleotides read TGTGCCAGCGGAGGAGACCGGGACGCCTACGAGCAGTACTTC. This gives the protein CASGGDRDAYEQYF.

The gene calls are TRBV5-1 and TRBJ2-1, with TRBD1 matching over 8 bases. The CDR3 sequence is 16 residues long. With V trimmed by 4 bases and J by 0 bases, 6 bases remained unmatched. CDR1 is SGHRS and CDR2 is YFSETQ in the germline V gene. In nucleotides, the CDR3 is TGCGCCAGCAGCCCCGGGACAGGAGTCTCCTACAATGAGCAGTTCTTC. Its protein product is CASSPGTGVSYNEQFF.

The CDR3 loop is CASRTKLSNQPQHF. The CDR3 DNA follows: TGTGCCAGCAGGACTAAGCTTAGCAATCAGCCCCAGCATTTT. The rearrangement joins TRBV28 to TRBJ1-5; unclear D gene. This CDR3 has 14 residues. Germline-derived CDR1 and CDR2 are MDHEN and SYDVKM. Deletions cut 6 bases from V and 0 bases from J, with 9 bases between.

The V and J genes are TRBV18 and TRBJ2-2; tentative D call: TRBD2 (6 bases). The CDR3 contains 16 residues. Germline values: CDR1 KGHSH, CDR2 LQKENI. V lost 3 bases and J lost 0, with 11 bases in between. CDR3 DNA sequence: TGTGCCAGCTCACCCGACGGGGGTACGAACACCGGGGAGCTGTTTTTT. Amino acid sequence: CASSPDGGTNTGELFF.

This clone was recorded many times. V gene TRBV2 combines with J gene TRBJ2-3, with D unclear. The CDR3 has 14 residues. CDR1 and CDR2 (germline): SNHLY, FYNNEI. Trimming took off 4 bases at V and 6 bases at J, with 14 bases between the two ends. The CDR3 region is CASSGRLRGDTQYF. CDR3 sequence (DNA): TGTGCCAGCAGTGGGCGACTCCGAGGTGATACGCAGTATTTT.

The chain uses TRBV11-2 and TRBJ2-7, with D possibly matching TRBD2 (5 bases). Trimming took 3 bases from V and 6 from J, leaving 15 bases between them. Germline CDR1 and CDR2: SGHAT and FQNNGV. The CDR3 contains 14 residues. CDR3 protein: CASSFWSSEGEQYF. CDR3 DNA sequence: TGTGCCAGCAGCTTCTGGAGTTCTGAGGGCGAGCAGTACTTC.

V is TRBV9 and J is TRBJ2-7; D remains ambiguous. CDR1 is SGDLS, CDR2 YYNGEE, per germline. The CDR3 runs 11 residues. Trimming removed 1 base from V and 3 bases from J, with 2 bases in between. CDR3 in amino acids: CASSVFYEQYF. The CDR3 DNA is TGTGCCAGCAGCGTATTCTACGAGCAGTACTTC.

The J gene is TRBJ2-1, the V gene TRBV7-9; no clear D gene. The CDR3 loop spans 15 amino acids. Looked up from germline, CDR1 is SEHNR and CDR2 is FQNEAQ (reference sequence). V lost 4 bases and J 7 bases, leaving 17 bases between the germline ends. The CDR3 DNA follows: TGTGCCAGCAGCTCAGAGGTATCGGTGAGGAATGAGCAGTTCTTC. Its translation is CASSSEVSVRNEQFF.

The chain combines TRBV19 with TRBJ2-1; D not resolved. Looked up from germline, CDR1 is LNHDA and CDR2 is SQIVND (reference sequence). The CDR3 is 13 residues long. Trimming removed 5 bases from V and 10 bases from J, with 15 bases in between. CDR3 region: CASSASSLREQFF. For the CDR3, the DNA is TGTGCCAGTAGTGCGTCATCGTTGAGGGAGCAGTTCTTC.

The chain joins TRBV7-2 to TRBJ2-7, with 9 bases aligning to TRBD1. CDR1 is SGHTA, CDR2 FQGNSA, per germline. CDR3 length equals 14 residues. Trimming at V came to 3 bases and at J to 4 bases, leaving 4 bases not matched to a gene. This chain's CDR3 is CASSFRDRVYEQYF. For the CDR3, the DNA is TGTGCCAGCAGCTTCCGGGACAGGGTTTACGAGCAGTACTTC.

V usage is TRBV10-3 and J usage is TRBJ2-1; 14 bases agree with TRBD2. Trimming cost V 8 bases and J 7 bases; bases outside gene matches: 7. The CDR3 runs 15 residues. Germline CDR1 reads ENHRY; CDR2 reads SYGVKD. This chain's CDR3 is CAIQGTSGSRNEQFF. CDR3 DNA sequence: TGTGCCATCCAGGGGACTAGCGGGAGTCGTAATGAGCAGTTCTTC.

V usage is TRBV25-1 and J usage is TRBJ1-4; possible D gene TRBD1, 6 bases. This CDR3 has 15 residues. V was clipped by 10 bases and J by 10 bases, with 25 bases between them. In germline, CDR1 is MGHDK, CDR2 SYGVNS. The CDR3 DNA is TGTGCCACCCAGAGCTCCGGGGACATTTTGGGAAAACTGTTTTTT. This codes for CATQSSGDILGKLFF.

This chain links TRBV5-1 with TRBJ2-7, with a tentative D call TRBD1 (5 bases). The germline CDR1 and CDR2 sequences are SGHRS and YFSETQ. Trimming removed 6 bases from V and 2 bases from J, with 18 bases in between. CDR3 size: 15 residues. CDR3 residues: CASITIGQGAYEQYF. The CDR3 coding sequence is TGCGCCAGCATCACAATCGGGCAGGGCGCCTACGAGCAGTACTTC.

The rearrangement joins TRBV6-4 to TRBJ1-2; perhaps TRBD1 as D (5 bases). The V gene lost 0 bases and the J gene lost 2 bases, with 10 bases spanning the gap. Germline CDR1 is MRHNA and CDR2 is SNTAGT. This CDR3 has 15 residues. CDR3 nucleotides: TGTGCCAGCAGTGACTCGAGTAGGGGAAACTATGGCTACACCTTC. Translated: CASSDSSRGNYGYTF.

This clone was seen more than once but under ten times. The chain links TRBV28 to TRBJ1-1; D not resolved. V was clipped by 2 bases and J by 0 bases, with 7 bases between them. The germline CDR1 and CDR2 sequences are MDHEN and SYDVKM. The CDR3 is 14 residues long. The CDR3 is CASSLKAVNTEAFF. Written as DNA, the CDR3 is TGTGCCAGCAGTTTAAAGGCGGTGAACACTGAAGCTTTCTTT.

J is TRBJ1-5 and V is TRBV30; no reliable D call. The germline CDR1 and CDR2 sequences are GTSNPN and SVGIG (reference sequence). V shed 2 bases and J shed 9 bases, with 14 bases lying between them. The CDR3 covers 13 residues. In nucleotides, the CDR3 is TGTGCCTGGAGTCCGGGATCTCAAGGGCCCCAGCATTTT. Translated: CAWSPGSQGPQHF.

J is TRBJ2-2 and V is TRBV6-5; D uncertain. Looked up from germline, CDR1 is MNHEY and CDR2 is SVGAGI. Trimming removed 2 bases at V and 2 bases at J, with 3 bases between. The CDR3 is 13 residues long. The CDR3 nucleotides are TGTGCCAGCAGTTACGCTAACACCGGGGAGCTGTTTTTT. As protein: CASSYANTGELFF.

This clone was detected a few times. J is TRBJ2-5 and V is TRBV28, with a possible D match to TRBD2 (6 bases). The J call is uncertain, as TRBJ2-7 better fits the DNA end. In germline, CDR1 is MDHEN, CDR2 SYDVKM. The CDR3 is 16 residues long. For the CDR3, the DNA is TGTGCCAGCAGTTTACTCCGGGAGTCCCTCGTTAACGAGCAGTACTTC. It specifies CASSLLRESLVNEQYF.

This clone was detected once. This CDR3 is also generated by other DNA sequences in the sample. V gene TRBV4-2 combines with J gene TRBJ2-1; 11 bases line up with TRBD2. Looked up from germline, CDR1 is LGHNA and CDR2 is YNFKEQ. The CDR3 runs 17 residues. The ends lost 0 bases at V and 0 bases at J; junction bases unmatched: 1. CDR3 in amino acids: CASSQDTSGSSYNEQFF. CDR3 in DNA: TGTGCCAGCAGCCAAGACACTAGCGGGAGCTCCTACAATGAGCAGTTCTTC.

J is TRBJ2-7 and V is TRBV28, with 10 nucleotides matching TRBD1. Germline CDR1 and CDR2: MDHEN and SYDVKM. The CDR3 totals 14 residues. With 6 bases clipped from V and 2 bases from J, the junction kept 4 bases outside the gene matches. In DNA, the CDR3 is TGTGCCAGCAGCGACAGGGGGCGCCCCTACGAGCAGTACTTC. Its translation is CASSDRGRPYEQYF.

Comment on this clone: The CDR3 does not end in the conserved phenylalanine or tryptophan, so this is likely a read error. The limits of the CDR3 on the DNA are not certain, so only TCRdb's listed CDR3 is given. The chain joins TRBV27 to TRBJ1-2; the listed D gene, TRBD1, was not tested against the DNA. Termini included, the CDR3 measures 15 amino acids. From germline, CDR1 is MNHEY and CDR2 SMNVEV (reference sequence). The CDR3: CASSSRGTGSSEMGT.

The chain couples TRBV9 to TRBJ2-3, with TRBD2 matching 10 bases. The CDR3 totals 15 residues. Germline trimming cut 2 bases from V and 5 bases from J; bases unmatched to any gene: 5. The germline V gene has CDR1 SGDLS and CDR2 YYNGEE. DNA for the CDR3: TGTGCCAGCAGCGTCAGCGGGAGGGCGGGAGATACGCAGTATTTT. The encoded protein is CASSVSGRAGDTQYF.

Written as DNA, the CDR3 is TGTGCCAGCGCAATCATTAGCACAGATACGCAGTATTTT. Its protein is CASAIISTDTQYF. The rearrangement joins TRBV14 to TRBJ2-3; D is unresolved. There are 13 residues in the CDR3. In germline, CDR1 is SGHDN, CDR2 FVKESK. The ends were cut back, 8 bases at V and 0 bases at J, with 9 bases in the middle.

At least ten counts were recorded for this clone. The CDR3 loop is CASSTGTGSYNEQFF. CDR3 DNA: TGTGCCAGCAGTACCGGGACAGGTTCCTACAATGAGCAGTTCTTC. The chain recombines TRBV6-1 with TRBJ2-1; 8 nucleotides line up with TRBD1. Germline CDR1 MNHNS, CDR2 SASEGT. Germline trimming cut 5 bases from V and 1 base from J; bases unmatched to any gene: 4. The CDR3 loop spans 15 amino acids.